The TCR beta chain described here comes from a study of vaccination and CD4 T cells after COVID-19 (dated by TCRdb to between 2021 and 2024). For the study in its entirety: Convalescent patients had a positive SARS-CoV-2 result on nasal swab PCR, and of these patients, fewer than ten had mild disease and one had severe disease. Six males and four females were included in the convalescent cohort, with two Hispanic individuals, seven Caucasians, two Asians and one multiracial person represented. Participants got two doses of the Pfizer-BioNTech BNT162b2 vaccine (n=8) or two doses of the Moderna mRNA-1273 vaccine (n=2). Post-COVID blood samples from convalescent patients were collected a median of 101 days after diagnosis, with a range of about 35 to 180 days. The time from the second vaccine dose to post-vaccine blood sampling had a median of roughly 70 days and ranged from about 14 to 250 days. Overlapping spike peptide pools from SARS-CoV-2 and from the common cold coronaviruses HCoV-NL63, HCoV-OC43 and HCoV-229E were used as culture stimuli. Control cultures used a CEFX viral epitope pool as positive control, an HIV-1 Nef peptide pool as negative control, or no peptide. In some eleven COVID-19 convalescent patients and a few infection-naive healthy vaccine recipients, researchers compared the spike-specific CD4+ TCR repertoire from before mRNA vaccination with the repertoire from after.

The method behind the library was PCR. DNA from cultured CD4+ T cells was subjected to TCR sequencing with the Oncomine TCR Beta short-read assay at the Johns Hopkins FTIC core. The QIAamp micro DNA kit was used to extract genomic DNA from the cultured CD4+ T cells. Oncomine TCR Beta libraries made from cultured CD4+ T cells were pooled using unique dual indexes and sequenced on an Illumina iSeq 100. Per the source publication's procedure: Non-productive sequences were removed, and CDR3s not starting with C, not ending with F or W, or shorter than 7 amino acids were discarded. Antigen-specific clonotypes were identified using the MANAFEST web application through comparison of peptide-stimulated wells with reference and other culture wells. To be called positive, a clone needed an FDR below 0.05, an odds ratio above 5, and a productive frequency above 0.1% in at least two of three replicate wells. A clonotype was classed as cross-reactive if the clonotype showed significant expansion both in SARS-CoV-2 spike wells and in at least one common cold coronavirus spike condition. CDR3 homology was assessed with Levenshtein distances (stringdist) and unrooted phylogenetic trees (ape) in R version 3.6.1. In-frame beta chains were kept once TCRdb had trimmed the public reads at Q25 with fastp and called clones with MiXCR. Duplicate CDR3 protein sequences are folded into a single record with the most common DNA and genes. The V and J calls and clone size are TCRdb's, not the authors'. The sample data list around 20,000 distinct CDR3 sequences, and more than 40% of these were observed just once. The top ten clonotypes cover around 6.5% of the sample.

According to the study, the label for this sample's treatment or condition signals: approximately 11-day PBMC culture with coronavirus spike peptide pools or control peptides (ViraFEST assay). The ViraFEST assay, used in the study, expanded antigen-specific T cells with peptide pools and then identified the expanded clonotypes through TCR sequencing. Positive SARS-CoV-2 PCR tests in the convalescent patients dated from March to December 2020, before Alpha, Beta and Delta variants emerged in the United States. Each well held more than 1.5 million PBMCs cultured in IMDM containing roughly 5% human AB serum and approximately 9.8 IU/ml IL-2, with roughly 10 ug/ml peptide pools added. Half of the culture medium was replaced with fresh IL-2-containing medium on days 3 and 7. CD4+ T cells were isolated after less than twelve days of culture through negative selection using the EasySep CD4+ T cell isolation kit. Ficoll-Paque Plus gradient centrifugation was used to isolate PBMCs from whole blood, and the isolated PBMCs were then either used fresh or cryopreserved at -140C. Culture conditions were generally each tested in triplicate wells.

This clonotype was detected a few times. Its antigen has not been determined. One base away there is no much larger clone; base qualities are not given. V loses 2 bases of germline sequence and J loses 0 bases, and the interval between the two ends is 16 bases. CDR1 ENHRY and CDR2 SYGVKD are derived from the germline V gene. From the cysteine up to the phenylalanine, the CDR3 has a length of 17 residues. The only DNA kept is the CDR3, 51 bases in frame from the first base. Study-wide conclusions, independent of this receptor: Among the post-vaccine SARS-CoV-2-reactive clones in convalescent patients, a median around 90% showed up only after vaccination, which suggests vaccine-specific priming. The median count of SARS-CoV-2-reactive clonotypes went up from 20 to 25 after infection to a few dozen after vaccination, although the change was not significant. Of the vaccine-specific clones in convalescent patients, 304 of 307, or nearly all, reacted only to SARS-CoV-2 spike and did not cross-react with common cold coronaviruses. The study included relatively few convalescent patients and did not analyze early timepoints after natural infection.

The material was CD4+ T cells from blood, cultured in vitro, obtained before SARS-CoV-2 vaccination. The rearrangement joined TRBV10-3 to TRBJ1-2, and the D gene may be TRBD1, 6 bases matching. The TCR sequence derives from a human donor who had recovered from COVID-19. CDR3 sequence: CAISERTVNTANYGYTF. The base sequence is TGTGCCATCAGTGAGCGGACAGTCAATACTGCTAACTATGGCTACACCTTC.